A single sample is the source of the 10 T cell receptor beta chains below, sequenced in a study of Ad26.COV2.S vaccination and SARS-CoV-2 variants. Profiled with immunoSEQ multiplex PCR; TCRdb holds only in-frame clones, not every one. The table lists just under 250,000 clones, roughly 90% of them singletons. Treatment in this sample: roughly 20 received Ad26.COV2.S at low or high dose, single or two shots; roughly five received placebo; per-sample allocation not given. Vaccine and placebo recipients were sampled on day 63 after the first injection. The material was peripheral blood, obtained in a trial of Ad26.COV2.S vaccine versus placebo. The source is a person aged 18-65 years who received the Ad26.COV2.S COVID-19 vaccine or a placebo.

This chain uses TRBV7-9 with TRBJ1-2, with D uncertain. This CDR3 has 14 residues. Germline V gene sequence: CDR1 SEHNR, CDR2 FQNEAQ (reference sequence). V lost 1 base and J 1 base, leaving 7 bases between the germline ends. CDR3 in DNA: TGTGCCAGCAGCTTAGGTGAAGTTAACTATGGCTACACCTTC. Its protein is CASSLGEVNYGYTF.

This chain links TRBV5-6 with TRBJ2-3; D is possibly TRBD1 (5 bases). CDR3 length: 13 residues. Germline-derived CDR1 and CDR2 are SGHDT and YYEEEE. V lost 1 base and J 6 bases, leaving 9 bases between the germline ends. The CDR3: CASSLRGWDTQYF. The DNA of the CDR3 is TGTGCCAGCAGCTTGAGGGGTTGGGATACGCAGTATTTT.

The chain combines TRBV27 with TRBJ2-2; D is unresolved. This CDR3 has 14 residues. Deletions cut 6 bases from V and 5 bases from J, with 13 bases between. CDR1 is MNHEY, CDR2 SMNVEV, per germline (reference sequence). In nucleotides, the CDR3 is TGTGCCAGCAGGTTTATAACCGATACCGGGGAGCTGTTTTTT. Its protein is CASRFITDTGELFF.

CDR3 region: CASSPFRGDNEQFF. In DNA, the CDR3 is TGCGCCAGCAGCCCCTTCCGGGGGGACAATGAGCAGTTCTTC. The chain joins TRBV10-1 to TRBJ2-1; 7 positions match TRBD2. Germline V gene lookup returns CDR1 WNHNN and CDR2 SYGVQD (reference sequence). CDR3 length: 14 residues. V lost 6 bases and J lost 5; bases outside the gene matches: 7.

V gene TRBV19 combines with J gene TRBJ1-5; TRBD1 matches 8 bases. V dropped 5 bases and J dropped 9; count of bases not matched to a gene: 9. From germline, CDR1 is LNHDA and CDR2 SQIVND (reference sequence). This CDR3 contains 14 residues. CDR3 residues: CASSLQGGFRPQHF. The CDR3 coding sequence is TGTGCCAGTAGTCTACAGGGGGGGTTTCGGCCCCAGCATTTT.

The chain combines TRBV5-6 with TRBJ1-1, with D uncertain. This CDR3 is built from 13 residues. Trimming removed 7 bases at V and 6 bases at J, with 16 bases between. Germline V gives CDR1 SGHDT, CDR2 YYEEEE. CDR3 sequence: CASAWRGKAEAFF. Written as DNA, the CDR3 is TGTGCCAGCGCCTGGCGGGGAAAGGCTGAAGCTTTCTTT.

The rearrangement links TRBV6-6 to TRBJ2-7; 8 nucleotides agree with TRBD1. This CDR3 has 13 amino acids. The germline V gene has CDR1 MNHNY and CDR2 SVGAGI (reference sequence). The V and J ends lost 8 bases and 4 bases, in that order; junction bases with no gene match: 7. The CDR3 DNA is TGTGCCAGCTTTAGAGGACAGGGTTACGAGCAGTACTTC. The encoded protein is CASFRGQGYEQYF.

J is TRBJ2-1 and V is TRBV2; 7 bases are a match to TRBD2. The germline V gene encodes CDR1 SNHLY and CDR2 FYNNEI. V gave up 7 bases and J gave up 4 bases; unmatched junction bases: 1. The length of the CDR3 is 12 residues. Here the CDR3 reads CASMGGYNEQFF. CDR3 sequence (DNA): TGTGCCAGCATGGGAGGGTACAATGAGCAGTTCTTC.

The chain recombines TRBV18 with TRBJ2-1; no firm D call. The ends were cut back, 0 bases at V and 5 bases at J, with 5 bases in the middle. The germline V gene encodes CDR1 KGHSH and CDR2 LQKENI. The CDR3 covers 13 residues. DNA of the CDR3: TGTGCCAGCTCACCACCCGGCGACAATGAGCAGTTCTTC. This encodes CASSPPGDNEQFF.

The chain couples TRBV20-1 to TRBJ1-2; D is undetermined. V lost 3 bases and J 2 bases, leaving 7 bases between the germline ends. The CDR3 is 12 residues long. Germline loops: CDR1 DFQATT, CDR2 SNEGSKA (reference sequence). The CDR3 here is CSASAQNYGYTF. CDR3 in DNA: TGCAGTGCTAGTGCTCAGAACTATGGCTACACCTTC.